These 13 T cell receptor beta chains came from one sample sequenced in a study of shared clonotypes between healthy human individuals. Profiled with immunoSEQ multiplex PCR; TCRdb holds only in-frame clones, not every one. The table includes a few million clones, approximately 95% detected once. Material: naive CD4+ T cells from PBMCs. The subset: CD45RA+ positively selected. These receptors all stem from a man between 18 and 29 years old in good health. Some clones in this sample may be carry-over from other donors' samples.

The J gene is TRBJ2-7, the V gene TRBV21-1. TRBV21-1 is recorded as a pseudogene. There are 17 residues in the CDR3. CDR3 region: CASSKADPGESSYEQYF. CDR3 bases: TGTGCCAGCAGCAAAGCGGACCCGGGCGAAAGCTCCTACGAGCAGTACTTC.

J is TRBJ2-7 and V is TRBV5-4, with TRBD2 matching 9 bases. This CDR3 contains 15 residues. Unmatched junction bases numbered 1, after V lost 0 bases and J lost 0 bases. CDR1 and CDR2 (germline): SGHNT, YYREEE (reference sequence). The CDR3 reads CASSLVSGGSYEQYF. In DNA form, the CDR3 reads TGTGCCAGCAGCTTGGTTAGCGGGGGCTCCTACGAGCAGTACTTC.

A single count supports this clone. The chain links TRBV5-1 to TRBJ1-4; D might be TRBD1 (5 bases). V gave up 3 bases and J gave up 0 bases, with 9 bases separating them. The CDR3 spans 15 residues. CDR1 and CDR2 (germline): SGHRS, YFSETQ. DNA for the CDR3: TGCGCCAGCAGCTCTGGGGACTCAACTAATGAAAAACTGTTTTTT. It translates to CASSSGDSTNEKLFF. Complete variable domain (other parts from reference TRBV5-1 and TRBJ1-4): KAGVTQTPRYLIKTRGQQVTLSCSPISGHRSVSWYQQTPGQGLQFLFEYFSETQRNKGNFPGRFSGRQFSNSRSEMNVSTLELGDSALYLCASSSGDSTNEKLFFGSGTQLSVL.

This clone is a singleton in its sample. The CDR3 DNA sequence: TGTGCCAGCAGCGTAGGGGGGCTCCCTGGGGCCAACGTCCTGACTTTC. Translating gives CASSVGGLPGANVLTF. V is TRBV9 and J is TRBJ2-6; TRBD1 is a possible D gene (6 bases). V dropped 0 bases and J dropped 2 bases, with 9 bases sitting between them. CDR1 and CDR2 from the germline V gene are SGDLS and YYNGEE. This CDR3 region has 16 residues. The variable domain in full, with the rest retrieved from reference TRBV9 and TRBJ2-6, is DSGVTQTPKHLITATGQRVTLRCSPRSGDLSVYWYQQSLDQGLQFLIQYYNGEERAKGNILERFSAQQFPDLHSELNLSSLELGDSALYFCASSVGGLPGANVLTFGAGSRLTVL.

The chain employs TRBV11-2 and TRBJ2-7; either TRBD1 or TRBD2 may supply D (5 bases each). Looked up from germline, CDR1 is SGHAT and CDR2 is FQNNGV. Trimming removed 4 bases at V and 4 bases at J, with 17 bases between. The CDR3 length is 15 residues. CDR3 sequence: CASSSPWQGVYEQYF. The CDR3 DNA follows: TGTGCCAGCAGCTCCCCGTGGCAGGGAGTATACGAGCAGTACTTC.

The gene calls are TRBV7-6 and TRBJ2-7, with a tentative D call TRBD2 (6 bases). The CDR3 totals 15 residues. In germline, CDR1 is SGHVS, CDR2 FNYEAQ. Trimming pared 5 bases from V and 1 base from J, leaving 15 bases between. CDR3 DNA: TGTGCCAGCAGCCCAGCCGGGAGTCTTTCCTACGAGCAGTACTTC. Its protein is CASSPAGSLSYEQYF.

The CDR3 region has the DNA TGTGCCAGCAGCTGGGACAGGGTAGAGACCCAGTACTTC. This encodes CASSWDRVETQYF. The chain combines TRBV7-7 with TRBJ2-5, with 9 bases that match TRBD1. The CDR3 runs 13 residues. The V segment lost 4 bases and the J segment 4 bases; nucleotides outside the gene matches: 1. From germline, CDR1 is SSHAT and CDR2 FNYEAQ (reference sequence).

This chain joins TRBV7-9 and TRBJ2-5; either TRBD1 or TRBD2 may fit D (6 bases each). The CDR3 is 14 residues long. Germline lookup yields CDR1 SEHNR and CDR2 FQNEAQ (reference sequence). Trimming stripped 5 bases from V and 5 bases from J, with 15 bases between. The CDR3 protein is CASSSSGGGETQYF. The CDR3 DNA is TGTGCCAGCAGCAGTTCCGGGGGCGGGGAGACCCAGTACTTC. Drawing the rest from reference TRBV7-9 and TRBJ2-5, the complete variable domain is DTGVSQNPRHKITKRGQNVTFRCDPISEHNRLYWYRQTLGQGPEFLTYFQNEAQLEKSRLLSDRFSAERPKGSFSTLEIQRTEQGDSAMYLCASSSSGGGETQYFGPGTRLLVL.

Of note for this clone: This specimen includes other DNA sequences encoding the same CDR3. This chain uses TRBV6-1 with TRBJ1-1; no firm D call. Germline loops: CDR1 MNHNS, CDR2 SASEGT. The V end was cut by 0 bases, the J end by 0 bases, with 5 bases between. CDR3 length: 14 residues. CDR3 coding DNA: TGTGCCAGCAGTGAAGCGCGACTGAACACTGAAGCTTTCTTT. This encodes CASSEARLNTEAFF.

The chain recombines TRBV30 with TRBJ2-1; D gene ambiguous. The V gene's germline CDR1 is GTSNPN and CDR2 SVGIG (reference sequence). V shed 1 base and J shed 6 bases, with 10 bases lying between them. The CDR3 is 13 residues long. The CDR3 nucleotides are TGTGCCTGGAGTGCCATTGGCTTCAATGAGCAGTTCTTC. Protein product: CAWSAIGFNEQFF.

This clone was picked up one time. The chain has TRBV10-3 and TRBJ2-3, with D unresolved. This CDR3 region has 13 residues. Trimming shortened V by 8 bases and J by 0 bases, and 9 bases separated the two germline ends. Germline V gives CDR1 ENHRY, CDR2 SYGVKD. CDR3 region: CAIGAASTDTQYF. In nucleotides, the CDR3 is TGTGCCATCGGTGCGGCCAGCACAGATACGCAGTATTTT.

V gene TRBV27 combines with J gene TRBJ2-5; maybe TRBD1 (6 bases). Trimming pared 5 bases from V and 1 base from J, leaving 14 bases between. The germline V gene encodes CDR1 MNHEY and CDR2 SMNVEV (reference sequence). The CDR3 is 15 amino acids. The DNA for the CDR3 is TGTGCCAGCAGTGTAAGACAGGTCCCCCAAGAGACCCAGTACTTC. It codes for CASSVRQVPQETQYF.

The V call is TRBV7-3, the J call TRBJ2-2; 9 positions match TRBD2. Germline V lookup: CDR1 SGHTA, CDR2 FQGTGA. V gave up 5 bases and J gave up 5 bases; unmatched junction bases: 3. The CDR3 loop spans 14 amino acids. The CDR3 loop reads CASSRGRETGELFF. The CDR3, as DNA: TGTGCCAGCAGCCGCGGGAGGGAGACCGGGGAGCTGTTTTTT. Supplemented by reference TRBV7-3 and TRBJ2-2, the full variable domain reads GAGVSQTPSNKVTEKGKYVELRCDPISGHTALYWYRQSLGQGPEFLIYFQGTGAADDSGLPNDRFFAVRPEGSVSTLKIQRTERGDSAVYLCASSRGRETGELFFGEGSRLTVL.